The T cell receptor beta chain under discussion was sequenced for a study of blood T cell repertoires in COVID-19. TCRdb's copy holds only in-frame clones and misses some; the assay was immunoSEQ multiplex PCR. The profile shows under 55,000 clones, 84% of them singletons. Germline CDR1 and CDR2: WNHNN and SYGVQD (reference sequence). J gave up 1 base and V 5 bases, and 5 bases lay outside the gene matches. The CDR3 contains 16 residues. This sequence joins TRBV10-1 and TRBJ2-5, with TRBD2 matching 12 bases. This clonotype was obtained from a man aged 50 or older with acute or convalescent COVID-19. The sample consisted of peripheral blood. This CDR3 is CASSPGTSGPQETQYF. For the CDR3, the DNA is TGCGCCAGCAGTCCCGGGACTAGCGGGCCCCAAGAGACCCAGTACTTC.